The next 30 T cell receptor beta chains were all read from a single sample in a study of cytomegalovirus exposure and HLA in healthy donors. TCRdb's copy holds only in-frame clones and misses some; the assay was immunoSEQ multiplex PCR. The sample holds about 110,000 clones, 70% to 90% seen once. Sample: PBMCs. The receptors stem from a woman between 18 and 30 years old in good health and CMV-seronegative.

This CDR3 is CASTYGALPTDTQYF. The CDR3 region has the DNA TGTGCCAGCACCTACGGAGCACTACCCACAGATACGCAGTATTTT. The rearrangement uses TRBV5-4 and TRBJ2-3; D unresolved. The ends were cut back, 6 bases at V and 2 bases at J, with 16 bases in the middle. The CDR3 runs to 15 residues. Germline CDR1 is SGHNT and CDR2 is YYREEE (reference sequence).

The chain links TRBV5-1 to TRBJ2-7; 12 bases align to TRBD1. The V and J ends lost 3 bases and 7 bases, in that order; junction bases with no gene match: 5. Germline V gene sequence: CDR1 SGHRS, CDR2 YFSETQ. The length of the CDR3 is 14 residues. The CDR3, as DNA: TGCGCCAGCAGCTGGGGACAGGGGGCGTATGAGCAGTACTTC. Amino acids: CASSWGQGAYEQYF.

This chain links TRBV5-1 with TRBJ1-3, with TRBD1 matching 7 bases. The CDR3 length is 14 residues. The germline CDR1 and CDR2 sequences are SGHRS and YFSETQ. J gave up 4 bases and V 5 bases, and 6 bases lay outside the gene matches. CDR3 residues: CASREQGLGNTIYF. CDR3 bases: TGCGCCAGCAGAGAACAGGGGTTGGGAAACACCATATATTTT.

The chain joins TRBV2 to TRBJ2-7; D gene ambiguous. Germline CDR1 is SNHLY and CDR2 is FYNNEI. The CDR3 is 12 amino acids. Trimming took 3 bases from V and 3 from J, leaving 6 bases between them. CDR3 amino acids: CASSDSVYEQYF. CDR3 nucleotide sequence: TGTGCCAGCAGTGACTCCGTCTACGAGCAGTACTTC. The full variable domain, with the rest looked up from reference TRBV2 and TRBJ2-7, is EPEVTQTPSHQVTQMGQEVILRCVPISNHLYFYWYRQILGQKVEFLVSFYNNEISEKSEIFDDQFSVERPDGSNFTLKIRSTKLEDSAMYFCASSDSVYEQYFGPGTRLTVT.

The chain recombines TRBV6-1 with TRBJ2-5; 9 nucleotides match TRBD2. Unmatched junction bases numbered 10, after V lost 6 bases and J lost 5 bases. This CDR3 region has 15 residues. Germline-derived CDR1 and CDR2 are MNHNS and SASEGT. For the CDR3, the DNA is TGTGCCAGCAGCGCGGGAGGGAGGAGCTGGGAGACCCAGTACTTC. It is translated as CASSAGGRSWETQYF.

A few counts support this clone. The J gene is TRBJ2-1, the V gene TRBV6-5; TRBD1 might be the D (5 bases). Trimming took off 0 bases at V and 10 bases at J, with 13 bases between the two ends. The CDR3 runs 14 residues. Per germline, CDR1 MNHEY and CDR2 SVGAGI. The CDR3 sequence: CASSYSLRGNEQFF. The CDR3 region has the DNA TGTGCCAGCAGTTACTCCCTTAGGGGCAACGAGCAGTTCTTC.

The chain is built from TRBV5-4 and TRBJ2-2, with D perhaps matching TRBD1 or TRBD2 (6 bases each). This CDR3 has 15 residues. Germline V gives CDR1 SGHNT, CDR2 YYREEE (reference sequence). Trimming cost V 4 bases and J 2 bases, with 12 bases left between them. As DNA, the CDR3 is TGTGCCAGCAGCGTGGGGGGCCATAACACCGGGGAGCTGTTTTTT. Translated, it gives CASSVGGHNTGELFF.

The V call is TRBV12-5, the J call TRBJ1-2; the D is unclear. CDR3 size: 15 residues. With 0 bases removed from V and 6 bases from J, the gap between germline ends came to 14 bases. Germline CDR1 and CDR2: LGHNT and FRNRAP. The CDR3 region is CASGLVRVFEDGYTF. In nucleotides, the CDR3 is TGTGCTAGTGGTTTGGTCCGGGTCTTTGAGGATGGCTACACCTTC.

The rearrangement uses TRBV5-1 and TRBJ2-1; the match to TRBD2 covers 9 bases. V dropped 10 bases and J dropped 7; count of bases not matched to a gene: 6. CDR1 and CDR2 from the germline V gene are SGHRS and YFSETQ. This CDR3 is 12 amino acids long. CDR3 DNA: TGCGCCTCCGCGGGGGGGCGGAATGAGCAGTTCTTC. The encoded protein is CASAGGRNEQFF.

V usage is TRBV13 and J usage is TRBJ2-7, with a weak D call TRBD1 (6 bases). Germline values: CDR1 PRHDT, CDR2 FYEKMQ (reference sequence). V was shortened by 1 base and J by 3 bases, with 13 bases between the two germline ends. This CDR3 is 15 amino acids long. In DNA form, the CDR3 reads TGTGCCAGCAGCTTAGCCGGACAGAGCTTCTACGAGCAGTACTTC. Translation: CASSLAGQSFYEQYF.

Only one count was recorded for this clone. This chain connects TRBV5-5 to TRBJ1-5; unclear D gene. The germline V and J ends were trimmed by 0 bases and 6 bases, with 7 bases remaining between them. Germline assignment: CDR1 SGHKS and CDR2 YYEKEE (reference sequence). CDR3 length: 13 residues. This CDR3 is CASSLEGSQPQHF. The CDR3 DNA is TGTGCCAGCAGCTTGGAAGGGAGTCAGCCCCAGCATTTT. The whole variable domain, filled in from reference TRBV5-5 and TRBJ1-5, reads DAGVTQSPTHLIKTRGQQVTLRCSPISGHKSVSWYQQVLGQGPQFIFQYYEKEERGRGNFPDRFSARQFPNYSSELNVNALLLGDSALYLCASSLEGSQPQHFGDGTRLSIL.

CDR3 region: CASSFLGGQGTEAFF. The DNA for the CDR3 is TGTGCCAGCAGCTTCCTCGGGGGGCAGGGCACTGAAGCTTTCTTT. V usage is TRBV7-2 and J usage is TRBJ1-1; the D gene is possibly TRBD1 (6 bases). Between the trimmed V and J ends, which lost 3 bases and 4 bases, there was a span of 15 bases. Germline V lookup: CDR1 SGHTA, CDR2 FQGNSA. The CDR3 contains 15 residues. Supplemented by reference TRBV7-2 and TRBJ1-1, the full variable domain reads GAGVSQSPSNKVTEKGKDVELRCDPISGHTALYWYRQSLGQGLEFLIYFQGNSAPDKSGLPSDRFSAERTGGSVSTLTIQRTQQEDSAVYLCASSFLGGQGTEAFFGQGTRLTVV.

The chain employs TRBV7-3 and TRBJ2-7, with TRBD1 as a possible D gene (6 bases). CDR3 length: 13 residues. In germline, CDR1 is SGHTA, CDR2 FQGTGA. The V end lost 5 bases, the J end lost 1 base, and 9 bases lay between the germline ends. The CDR3 DNA follows: TGTGCCAGCAGCCCCGGGACATCCTACGAGCAGTACTTC. Encoded protein: CASSPGTSYEQYF.

The chain recombines TRBV11-2 with TRBJ2-1; TRBD2 agrees at 7 bases. The germline V gene encodes CDR1 SGHAT and CDR2 FQNNGV. The CDR3 extends over 15 amino acids. V dropped 4 bases and J dropped 8; count of bases not matched to a gene: 11. The CDR3 spells CASSSGGSMRDEQFF. DNA for the CDR3: TGTGCCAGCAGCTCCGGGGGGTCGATGAGAGATGAGCAGTTCTTC.

This chain links TRBV28 with TRBJ1-2; a possible D gene is TRBD1 (5 bases). The V gene lost 8 bases and the J gene lost 7 bases, with 23 bases spanning the gap. Germline loops: CDR1 MDHEN, CDR2 SYDVKM. The CDR3 is 15 residues long. The DNA of the CDR3 is TGTGCCAGCGGCTCTCTAGAGACCCAGGGCTCTGGCTACACCTTC. It is translated as CASGSLETQGSGYTF.

This chain uses TRBV25-1 with TRBJ1-4, with D maybe TRBD1 (5 bases). The V gene lost 4 bases and the J gene lost 8 bases, with 11 bases spanning the gap. Germline V gene lookup returns CDR1 MGHDK and CDR2 SYGVNS. This CDR3 spans 13 amino acids. For the CDR3, the DNA is TGTGCCAGCAGTGTCCAGGGTGGCGAAAAACTGTTTTTT. Translating it yields CASSVQGGEKLFF.

The genes are TRBV6-7 and TRBJ2-6; TRBD1 matches 9 bases. TRBV6-7 is designated an ORF whose function remains uncertain. The junction had 9 bases not matched to a gene; V was cut back by 11 bases and J by 1 base. This CDR3 spans 16 amino acids. The CDR3 DNA sequence: TGTGCCGGTGATCTGGGACAGGGATCTGGGGCCAACGTCCTGACTTTC. Protein sequence: CAGDLGQGSGANVLTF.

This chain connects TRBV6-5 to TRBJ2-7, with 8 bases lining up with TRBD2. From germline, CDR1 is MNHEY and CDR2 SVGAGI. Trimming at V came to 6 bases and at J to 5 bases, leaving 12 bases not matched to a gene. There are 15 residues in the CDR3. DNA of the CDR3: TGTGCCAGCAGCTCTGGGACTAGTGGCGGTCACGAGCAGTACTTC. Residues: CASSSGTSGGHEQYF.

The chain carries TRBV28 and TRBJ2-4; weak D call: TRBD1 (5 bases). In germline, CDR1 is MDHEN, CDR2 SYDVKM. Trimming shortened V by 6 bases and J by 0 bases, and 15 bases separated the two germline ends. There are 16 residues in the CDR3. The CDR3, as DNA: TGTGCCAGCAGGTCGACAGAGCCCTTAGCCAAAAACATTCAGTACTTC. It encodes CASRSTEPLAKNIQYF.

The DNA of the CDR3 is TGTGCCAGCAGTGCTCCCAAAAGGGGACAGGGTAATCTCCACGAGCAGTACTTC. Amino acid sequence: CASSAPKRGQGNLHEQYF. The rearrangement uses TRBV25-1 and TRBJ2-7, with 9 bases matching TRBD1. The CDR3 sequence is 18 residues long. After removal of 4 bases from V and 5 bases from J, the junction contained 18 bases not matched to a gene. Germline CDR1 and CDR2: MGHDK and SYGVNS.

This sequence joins TRBV28 and TRBJ1-3; D ambiguous. The V gene lost 6 bases and the J gene lost 4 bases, with 16 bases spanning the gap. The CDR3 totals 15 residues. Germline values: CDR1 MDHEN, CDR2 SYDVKM. The CDR3 sequence is CASSTLAGLGNTIYF. The CDR3 coding sequence is TGTGCCAGCAGCACCTTAGCTGGACTCGGAAACACCATATATTTT.

The chain is built from TRBV15 and TRBJ1-5; D may be TRBD1 (6 bases). Germline values: CDR1 LNHNV, CDR2 YYDKDF (reference sequence). The CDR3 length is 14 residues. V lost 5 bases and J 2 bases, leaving 10 bases between the germline ends. The CDR3 DNA follows: TGTGCCACCAGCTCAGGGGTCGGCAATCAGCCCCAGCATTTT. It codes for CATSSGVGNQPQHF.

This clone appeared once. The gene calls are TRBV6-5 and TRBJ2-7; 8 nucleotides agree with TRBD1. V was clipped by 6 bases and J by 2 bases; unmatched bases: 3. CDR3 size: 13 residues. Germline CDR1 reads MNHEY; CDR2 reads SVGAGI. The chain's CDR3 is CASRLQGAYEQYF. CDR3 coding DNA: TGTGCCAGCAGGCTACAGGGGGCCTACGAGCAGTACTTC.

The J gene is TRBJ1-6, the V gene TRBV14; no firm D call. Trimming shortened V by 0 bases and J by 5 bases, and 14 bases separated the two germline ends. The CDR3 length is 17 residues. The germline CDR1 and CDR2 sequences are SGHDN and FVKESK. In nucleotides, the CDR3 is TGTGCCAGCAGCCAAGATCTTACCTGGCCCAATAATTCACCCCTCCACTTT. Translated, it gives CASSQDLTWPNNSPLHF.

The chain uses TRBV5-6 and TRBJ1-1; perhaps TRBD1 as D (6 bases). Trimming pared 4 bases from V and 6 bases from J, leaving 13 bases between. CDR1 and CDR2 (germline): SGHDT, YYEEEE. There are 13 residues in the CDR3. The CDR3 reads CASSHRDISEAFF. CDR3 coding DNA: TGTGCCAGCAGCCATAGGGACATATCTGAAGCTTTCTTT. Supplemented by reference TRBV5-6 and TRBJ1-1, the full variable domain reads DAGVTQSPTHLIKTRGQQVTLRCSPKSGHDTVSWYQQALGQGPQFIFQYYEEEERQRGNFPDRFSGHQFPNYSSELNVNALLLGDSALYLCASSHRDISEAFFGQGTRLTVV.

The CDR3: CASSPNRGGGANVLTF. CDR3 nucleotide sequence: TGTGCCAGCAGTCCAAACAGGGGTGGTGGGGCCAACGTCCTGACTTTC. The chain links TRBV28 to TRBJ2-6; 7 nucleotides match TRBD1. The length of the CDR3 is 16 residues. The J segment lost 3 bases and the V segment lost 5 bases, leaving 7 bases of the junction unmatched. Germline V CDR1 and CDR2: MDHEN, SYDVKM.

The rearrangement links TRBV6-5 to TRBJ2-2; D is unresolved. V was cut by 8 bases and J by 6 bases, with 7 bases left in between. The CDR3 is made up of 11 amino acids. Germline lookup yields CDR1 MNHEY and CDR2 SVGAGI. DNA of the CDR3: TGTGCCAGCTCTACGCCCGGGGAGCTGTTTTTT. As protein: CASSTPGELFF.

The V and J genes are TRBV7-2 and TRBJ1-2; TRBD1 matches 9 bases. Germline CDR1 reads SGHTA; CDR2 reads FQGNSA. V was pared by 1 base and J by 7 bases, with 4 bases of the junction left unmatched. The CDR3 spans 14 residues. CDR3: CASSLDRGRSGYTF. DNA of the CDR3: TGTGCCAGCAGCTTAGACAGGGGGCGAAGTGGCTACACCTTC.

The chain is built from TRBV28 and TRBJ2-1; 12 bases align to TRBD2. The CDR3 is made up of 15 amino acids. V dropped 3 bases and J dropped 10; count of bases not matched to a gene: 7. Germline V gene data show CDR1 as MDHEN and CDR2 as SYDVKM. CDR3: CASSFPSGGAGEQFF. CDR3 nucleotide sequence: TGTGCCAGCAGTTTCCCTAGCGGGGGGGCCGGAGAGCAGTTCTTC.

This chain links TRBV10-3 with TRBJ1-1; 7 nucleotides line up with TRBD1. Trimming cost V 3 bases and J 1 base; bases outside gene matches: 8. Germline V gene data show CDR1 as ENHRY and CDR2 as SYGVKD. The CDR3 is 16 residues long. The DNA for the CDR3 is TGTGCCATCAGTGATCTTTCGACAGGGTGGAACACTGAAGCTTTCTTT. As protein: CAISDLSTGWNTEAFF.